The next 27 T cell receptor beta chains were all read from a single sample in a study of blood T cell repertoires in COVID-19. Using immunoSEQ multiplex PCR, the repertoire was profiled, and TCRdb retains in-frame clones only, with some absent. Of approximately 260,000 clones in the sample, 89% are singletons; the top ten hold around 4.6%. Source material: peripheral blood. The source is a woman in her thirties or forties who had recovered from COVID-19.

The chain has TRBV11-3 and TRBJ2-1, with TRBD2 identical over 7 bases. The CDR3 length is 14 residues. Germline V gene lookup returns CDR1 SGHNT and CDR2 YENEEA. The ends lost 5 bases at V and 4 bases at J; junction bases unmatched: 5. The CDR3 spells CASSGRELYNEQFF. CDR3 nucleotides: TGTGCCAGCAGCGGGCGGGAGCTATACAATGAGCAGTTCTTC.

The V and J genes are TRBV6-2 or TRBV6-3 and TRBJ2-1; possible D gene TRBD2, 5 bases. CDR3 length equals 14 residues. Germline values: CDR1 MNHEY, CDR2 SVGEGT. V lost 3 bases, J lost 0 bases, and 6 bases lay in between. CDR3 nucleotides: TGTGCCAGCAGTTATGGAGGCTCCTACAATGAGCAGTTCTTC. Translated: CASSYGGSYNEQFF.

The V and J genes are TRBV2 and TRBJ1-1, with D uncertain. V dropped 6 bases and J dropped 0 bases, with 8 bases sitting between them. The CDR3 has 13 residues. Germline V lookup: CDR1 SNHLY, CDR2 FYNNEI. CDR3 in DNA: TGTGCCAGCAGCGGAGACCTGAACACTGAAGCTTTCTTT. Amino acid sequence: CASSGDLNTEAFF. Full variable domain (rest looked up from reference TRBV2 and TRBJ1-1): EPEVTQTPSHQVTQMGQEVILRCVPISNHLYFYWYRQILGQKVEFLVSFYNNEISEKSEIFDDQFSVERPDGSNFTLKIRSTKLEDSAMYFCASSGDLNTEAFFGQGTRLTVV.

The rearrangement links TRBV7-7 to TRBJ2-5; D is undetermined. The CDR3 loop spans 15 amino acids. V shed 5 bases and J shed 5 bases, with 18 bases lying between them. Germline values: CDR1 SSHAT, CDR2 FNYEAQ (reference sequence). This CDR3 is CASSPLDPFRETQYF. The CDR3 DNA reads TGTGCCAGCAGCCCCTTAGATCCGTTTCGGGAGACCCAGTACTTC.

The chain joins TRBV21-1 to TRBJ2-7; no DNA check was done on the table's D call, TRBD2. TRBV21-1 is labeled a pseudogene. The CDR3 covers 12 residues. CDR3 sequence: CASSKPYLSGYV. CDR3 DNA: TGTGCCAGCAGCAAACCGTACCTTAGCGGGTACGTC.

The genes are TRBV15 and TRBJ1-2; D unresolved. V was clipped by 0 bases and J by 8 bases, with 16 bases between them. Germline-derived CDR1 and CDR2 are LNHNV and YYDKDF (reference sequence). The CDR3 runs 15 residues. CDR3 residues: CATSRESGRVKGYTF. CDR3 coding DNA: TGTGCCACCAGCAGAGAGAGCGGAAGGGTCAAAGGCTACACCTTC.

V and J are TRBV19 and TRBJ2-2, with D perhaps matching TRBD1 (6 bases). Germline values: CDR1 LNHDA, CDR2 SQIVND (reference sequence). The CDR3 length is 14 residues. V gave up 8 bases and J gave up 0 bases, with 10 bases separating them. The CDR3 region is CASSGTTNTGELFF. The CDR3 nucleotides are TGTGCCAGTTCCGGGACAACGAACACCGGGGAGCTGTTTTTT.

The chain employs TRBV10-1 and TRBJ2-4, with 10 bases aligning to TRBD2. This CDR3 is 16 amino acids long. V dropped 7 bases and J dropped 0; count of bases not matched to a gene: 6. Per the germline V gene, CDR1 is WNHNN and CDR2 is SYGVQD (reference sequence). As DNA, the CDR3 is TGCGCCAGCATCCAGCGGGGGGGACTAGCCAAAAACATTCAGTACTTC. Its translation is CASIQRGGLAKNIQYF.

V and J are TRBV19 and TRBJ2-2, with TRBD1 matching 7 bases. CDR3 size: 16 residues. The ends lost 4 bases at V and 1 base at J; junction bases unmatched: 6. CDR1 is LNHDA, CDR2 SQIVND, per germline (reference sequence). The CDR3 DNA reads TGTGCCAGTAGTAGGATAGCAGGGGGGAACACCGGGGAGCTGTTTTTT. As protein: CASSRIAGGNTGELFF. Supplemented by reference TRBV19 and TRBJ2-2, the full variable domain reads DGGITQSPKYLFRKEGQNVTLSCEQNLNHDAMYWYRQDPGQGLRLIYYSQIVNDFQKGDIAEGYSVSREKKESFPLTVTSAQKNPTAFYLCASSRIAGGNTGELFFGEGSRLTVL.

V gene TRBV7-2 combines with J gene TRBJ1-2; TRBD1 agrees at 7 bases. CDR3 size: 17 residues. The V gene end was trimmed by 5 bases and the J gene end by 8 bases; junction bases not matched to a gene: 20. Germline V gene sequence: CDR1 SGHTA, CDR2 FQGNSA. DNA of the CDR3: TGTGCCAGCAGCCCCGCTCGGTTCCGACAGGGAGTAGGAGGCTACACCTTC. It encodes CASSPARFRQGVGGYTF. Full variable domain (outside the CDR3, taken from reference TRBV7-2 and TRBJ1-2): GAGVSQSPSNKVTEKGKDVELRCDPISGHTALYWYRQSLGQGLEFLIYFQGNSAPDKSGLPSDRFSAERTGGSVSTLTIQRTQQEDSAVYLCASSPARFRQGVGGYTFGSGTRLTVV.

The chain combines TRBV7-8 with TRBJ2-5; 8 bases line up with TRBD1. Germline CDR1 reads SGHVS; CDR2 reads FQNEAQ. The CDR3 has 16 amino acids. The V segment lost 1 base and the J segment 5 bases; nucleotides outside the gene matches: 9. DNA for the CDR3: TGTGCCAGCAGCTTAGACCCCCAGGGGGCGCGTGAGACCCAGTACTTC. Its protein is CASSLDPQGARETQYF.

The chain uses TRBV30 and TRBJ1-2, with D hard to call. The CDR3 contains 12 residues. V lost 0 bases, J lost 4 bases, and 6 bases lay in between. Germline V lookup: CDR1 GTSNPN, CDR2 SVGIG (reference sequence). DNA of the CDR3: TGTGCCTGGAGTGTGGCAGTCTATGGCTACACCTTC. It translates to CAWSVAVYGYTF.

This rearrangement joins TRBV3-1 (or the pseudogene TRBV3-2) to TRBJ2-2; a possible D gene is TRBD1 (6 bases). The germline CDR1 and CDR2 sequences are LGHDT and YNNKEL (reference sequence). The CDR3 extends over 14 amino acids. V dropped 1 base and J dropped 7 bases, with 10 bases sitting between them. The CDR3 nucleotides read TGTGCCAGCAGCCAAGTACAGGGTATCGGGGAGCTGTTTTTT. Amino acids: CASSQVQGIGELFF.

DNA for the CDR3: TGTGCCAGCTCACCCCAACGGGGGAAGCTCAATGAGCAGTTCTTC. This gives the protein CASSPQRGKLNEQFF. The V call is TRBV18, the J call TRBJ2-1; D is possibly TRBD2 (6 bases). Trimming removed 3 bases at V and 6 bases at J, with 15 bases between. Germline lookup yields CDR1 KGHSH and CDR2 LQKENI. The CDR3 spans 15 residues.

The chain has TRBV9 and TRBJ1-6; 9 bases are a match to TRBD1. In germline, CDR1 is SGDLS, CDR2 YYNGEE. V was clipped by 1 base and J by 11 bases; unmatched bases: 7. The CDR3 is 15 residues long. The CDR3 coding sequence is TGTGCCAGCAGCGTAACCGGGACAGGGTATCCACCCCTCCACTTT. It translates to CASSVTGTGYPPLHF.

The rearrangement joins TRBV3-1 (or the pseudogene TRBV3-2) to TRBJ2-3; TRBD1 agrees at 7 bases. Germline V gene data show CDR1 as LGHDT and CDR2 as YNNKEL (reference sequence). The junction had 3 bases not matched to a gene; V was cut back by 5 bases and J by 1 base. The CDR3 is 14 residues long. CDR3 sequence reads: CASSWDSRTDTQYF. The CDR3 DNA sequence: TGTGCCAGCAGCTGGGACAGCCGCACAGATACGCAGTATTTT.

The chain joins TRBV11-3 to TRBJ2-7; TRBD2 matches 14 bases. V was clipped by 3 bases and J by 6 bases; unmatched bases: 4. The germline CDR1 and CDR2 sequences are SGHNT and YENEEA. The CDR3 loop spans 15 amino acids. The CDR3 sequence: CASSLDGTSGSEQYV. CDR3 nucleotide sequence: TGTGCCAGCAGCTTGGACGGGACTAGCGGGAGCGAGCAGTACGTC.

This rearrangement joins TRBV7-9 to TRBJ1-2; possible D gene TRBD1, 5 bases. CDR1 and CDR2 (germline): SEHNR, FQNEAQ (reference sequence). There are 13 residues in the CDR3. With 5 bases removed from V and 7 bases from J, the gap between germline ends came to 14 bases. The CDR3 nucleotides read TGTGCCAGCAGCCCCGGGTTGGGGGGTGGCTACACCTTC. Protein: CASSPGLGGGYTF.

This chain uses TRBV9 with TRBJ2-7; the D gene is possibly TRBD1 (6 bases). Germline CDR1 and CDR2: SGDLS and YYNGEE. The ends were cut back, 2 bases at V and 0 bases at J, with 12 bases in the middle. The CDR3 covers 15 residues. In DNA, the CDR3 is TGTGCCAGCAGCGTCCTCGGGACATCCTCCTACGAGCAGTACTTC. Amino acids: CASSVLGTSSYEQYF.

This clone was seen a handful of times. V is TRBV18 and J is TRBJ2-7, with 9 bases matching TRBD1. In germline, CDR1 is KGHSH, CDR2 LQKENI. V lost 3 bases to trimming and J lost 7 bases; unmatched junction nucleotides: 7. The CDR3 extends over 14 amino acids. In DNA form, the CDR3 reads TGTGCCAGCTCACCCGGACAGGGGTGGCAAGAGCAGTACGTC. This encodes CASSPGQGWQEQYV.

This clone was seen more than once but under ten times. This chain joins TRBV5-1 and TRBJ2-1; 8 bases agree with TRBD1. Germline V gives CDR1 SGHRS, CDR2 YFSETQ. The CDR3 covers 13 residues. V was clipped by 4 bases and J by 10 bases; unmatched bases: 7. Here the CDR3 reads CASSPRGLGEQFF. For the CDR3, the DNA is TGCGCCAGCAGCCCCAGGGGGCTGGGGGAGCAGTTCTTC.

The V call is TRBV7-9, the J call TRBJ2-1; 9 bases are a match to TRBD2. Germline CDR1 SEHNR, CDR2 FQNEAQ (reference sequence). The CDR3 sequence is 16 residues long. J lost 6 bases, V lost 4 bases, and 10 bases had no gene match. The CDR3 DNA reads as TGTGCCAGCAGCTCTGAGGTAGCGGGAGACGGCAATGAGCAGTTCTTC. Its translation: CASSSEVAGDGNEQFF.

V gene TRBV6-6 combines with J gene TRBJ2-1; 13 positions match TRBD2. Germline V gene lookup returns CDR1 MNHNY and CDR2 SVGAGI (reference sequence). This CDR3 is 15 amino acids long. J lost 7 bases, V lost 6 bases, and 6 bases had no gene match. In DNA, the CDR3 is TGTGCCAGCAGGGCCGGACTAGCGGGAGTTAATGAGCAGTTCTTC. This encodes CASRAGLAGVNEQFF.

The V and J genes are TRBV19 and TRBJ2-5, with a possible D match to TRBD1 (6 bases). V was cut by 6 bases and J by 4 bases, with 18 bases left in between. In germline, CDR1 is LNHDA, CDR2 SQIVND (reference sequence). This CDR3 contains 15 residues. CDR3 sequence: CASRRGQSSVETQYF. The CDR3 coding sequence is TGTGCCAGTAGACGAGGACAGAGTTCTGTAGAGACCCAGTACTTC.

The chain couples TRBV13 to TRBJ2-3, with TRBD2 matching over 12 bases. V was clipped by 1 base and J by 5 bases; unmatched bases: 1. The CDR3 covers 15 residues. CDR1 is PRHDT, CDR2 FYEKMQ, per germline (reference sequence). As DNA, the CDR3 is TGTGCCAGCAGCTTAGCTAGCGGGGGGGTAGATACGCAGTATTTT. Amino acid sequence: CASSLASGGVDTQYF.

This clone has only one observation. This chain joins TRBV28 and TRBJ2-1, with 14 bases aligning to TRBD2. The V and J ends lost 4 bases and 0 bases, in that order; junction bases with no gene match: 2. The germline V gene encodes CDR1 MDHEN and CDR2 SYDVKM. The CDR3 covers 17 residues. CDR3: CASSSGLAGGSYNEQFF. CDR3 DNA sequence: TGTGCCAGCAGTTCCGGACTAGCGGGGGGCTCCTACAATGAGCAGTTCTTC. The variable domain in full, completed from reference TRBV28 and TRBJ2-1, reads DVKVTQSSRYLVKRTGEKVFLECVQDMDHENMFWYRQDPGLGLRLIYFSYDVKMKEKGDIPEGYSVSREKKERFSLILESASTNQTSMYLCASSSGLAGGSYNEQFFGPGTRLTVL.

This clone was seen a handful of times. The chain is built from TRBV4-1 and TRBJ2-7; D unresolved. V lost 0 bases, J lost 2 bases, and 17 bases lay in between. The CDR3 contains 17 residues. The V gene's germline CDR1 is MGHRA and CDR2 YSYEKL. CDR3 sequence: CASSQDSAADPAYEQYF. In nucleotides, the CDR3 is TGCGCCAGCAGCCAAGATTCGGCGGCGGATCCCGCCTACGAGCAGTACTTC.